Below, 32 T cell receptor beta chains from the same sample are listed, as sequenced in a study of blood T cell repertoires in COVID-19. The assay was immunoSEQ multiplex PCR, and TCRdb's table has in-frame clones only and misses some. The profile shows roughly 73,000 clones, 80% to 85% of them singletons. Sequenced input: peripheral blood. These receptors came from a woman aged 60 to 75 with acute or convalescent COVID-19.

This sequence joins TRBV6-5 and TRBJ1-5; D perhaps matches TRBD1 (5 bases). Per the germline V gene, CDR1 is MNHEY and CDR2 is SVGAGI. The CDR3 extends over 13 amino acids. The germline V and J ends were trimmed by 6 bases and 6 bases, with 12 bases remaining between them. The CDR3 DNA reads TGTGCCAGCAGGGACAACGTGATTCAGCCCCAGCATTTT. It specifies CASRDNVIQPQHF.

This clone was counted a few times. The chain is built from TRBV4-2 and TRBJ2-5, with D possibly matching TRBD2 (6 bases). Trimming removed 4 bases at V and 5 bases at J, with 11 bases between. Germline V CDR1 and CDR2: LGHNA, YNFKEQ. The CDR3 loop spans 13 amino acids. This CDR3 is CASSPLAGETQYF. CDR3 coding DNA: TGTGCCAGCAGCCCACTAGCAGGGGAGACCCAGTACTTC.

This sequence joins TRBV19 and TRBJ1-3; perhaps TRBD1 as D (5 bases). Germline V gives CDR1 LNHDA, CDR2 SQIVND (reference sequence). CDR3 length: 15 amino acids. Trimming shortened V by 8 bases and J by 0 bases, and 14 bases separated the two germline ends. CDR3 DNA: TGTGCCAGTCGACAGCCCAATTACTCTGGAAACACCATATATTTT. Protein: CASRQPNYSGNTIYF.

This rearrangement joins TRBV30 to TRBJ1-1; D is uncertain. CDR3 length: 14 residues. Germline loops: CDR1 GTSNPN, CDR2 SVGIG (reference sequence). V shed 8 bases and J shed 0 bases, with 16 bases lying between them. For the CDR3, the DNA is TGTGCCACCAGCGGGTTGTCGGTGAACACTGAAGCTTTCTTT. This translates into CATSGLSVNTEAFF.

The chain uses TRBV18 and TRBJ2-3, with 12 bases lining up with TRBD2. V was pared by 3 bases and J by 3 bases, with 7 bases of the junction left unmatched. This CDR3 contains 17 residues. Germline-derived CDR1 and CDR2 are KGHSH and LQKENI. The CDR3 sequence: CASSPFPTSGRTDTQYF. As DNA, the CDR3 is TGTGCCAGCTCACCTTTCCCGACTAGCGGGAGAACAGATACGCAGTATTTT.

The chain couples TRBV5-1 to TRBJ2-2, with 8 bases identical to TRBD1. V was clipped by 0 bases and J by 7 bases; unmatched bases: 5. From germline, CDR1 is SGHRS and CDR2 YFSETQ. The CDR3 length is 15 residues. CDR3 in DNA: TGCGCCAGCAGCTTGGGACAGGGGTCTGACGGGGAGCTGTTTTTT. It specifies CASSLGQGSDGELFF.

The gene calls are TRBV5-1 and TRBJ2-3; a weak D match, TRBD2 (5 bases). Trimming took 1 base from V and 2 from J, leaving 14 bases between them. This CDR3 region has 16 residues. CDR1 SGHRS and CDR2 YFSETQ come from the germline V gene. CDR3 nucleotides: TGCGCCAGCAGCTTGCTCCCAGCGGAGAACACAGATACGCAGTATTTT. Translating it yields CASSLLPAENTDTQYF. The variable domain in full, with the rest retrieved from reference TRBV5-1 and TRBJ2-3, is KAGVTQTPRYLIKTRGQQVTLSCSPISGHRSVSWYQQTPGQGLQFLFEYFSETQRNKGNFPGRFSGRQFSNSRSEMNVSTLELGDSALYLCASSLLPAENTDTQYFGPGTRLTVL.

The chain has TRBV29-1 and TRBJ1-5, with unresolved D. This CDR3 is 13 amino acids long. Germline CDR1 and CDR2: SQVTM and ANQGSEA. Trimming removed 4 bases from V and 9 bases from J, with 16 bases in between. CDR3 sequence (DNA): TGCAGCGTTGTTACAGCGGCGTCGGGGCCCCAGCATTTT. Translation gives CSVVTAASGPQHF.

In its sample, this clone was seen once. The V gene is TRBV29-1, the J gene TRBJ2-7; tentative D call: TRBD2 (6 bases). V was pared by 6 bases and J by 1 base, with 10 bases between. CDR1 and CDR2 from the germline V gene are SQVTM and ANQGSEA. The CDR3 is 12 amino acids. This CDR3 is CSVRRGSYEQYF. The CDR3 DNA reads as TGCAGCGTGCGTCGGGGGTCCTACGAGCAGTACTTC.

The CDR3 DNA is TGCGCCAGCAGCCTTTCAGCGCCCGGGAATTCACCCCTCCACTTT. Protein product: CASSLSAPGNSPLHF. The gene calls are TRBV5-1 and TRBJ1-6; D is undetermined. The CDR3 totals 15 residues. V was trimmed by 4 bases and J by 7 bases, leaving 15 bases between them. Looked up from germline, CDR1 is SGHRS and CDR2 is YFSETQ.

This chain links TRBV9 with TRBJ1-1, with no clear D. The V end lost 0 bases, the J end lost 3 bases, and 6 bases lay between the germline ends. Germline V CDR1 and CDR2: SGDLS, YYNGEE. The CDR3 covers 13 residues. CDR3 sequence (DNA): TGTGCCAGCAGCGTAGGCGGAGACACTGAAGCTTTCTTT. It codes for CASSVGGDTEAFF.

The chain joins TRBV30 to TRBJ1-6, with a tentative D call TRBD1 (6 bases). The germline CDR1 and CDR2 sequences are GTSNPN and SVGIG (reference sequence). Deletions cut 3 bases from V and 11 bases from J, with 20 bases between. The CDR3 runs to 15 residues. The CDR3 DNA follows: TGTGCCTGGAGGCTGGGTGGAGGGGGGGTACCACCCCTCCACTTT. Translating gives CAWRLGGGGVPPLHF.

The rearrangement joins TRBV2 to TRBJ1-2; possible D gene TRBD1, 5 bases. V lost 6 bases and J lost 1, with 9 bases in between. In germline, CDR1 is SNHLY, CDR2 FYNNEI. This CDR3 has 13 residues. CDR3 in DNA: TGTGCCAGCAGAGGCAGGGTTAACTATGGCTACACCTTC. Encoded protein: CASRGRVNYGYTF.

CDR3 DNA sequence: TGTGCCAGCCGAGACAGGGGAGCAGGAATGAACACTGAAGCTTTCTTT. Translation: CASRDRGAGMNTEAFF. V is TRBV19 and J is TRBJ1-1; the match to TRBD1 covers 8 bases. This CDR3 spans 16 amino acids. Germline V lookup: CDR1 LNHDA, CDR2 SQIVND (reference sequence). The J segment lost 0 bases and the V segment lost 9 bases, leaving 12 bases of the junction unmatched.

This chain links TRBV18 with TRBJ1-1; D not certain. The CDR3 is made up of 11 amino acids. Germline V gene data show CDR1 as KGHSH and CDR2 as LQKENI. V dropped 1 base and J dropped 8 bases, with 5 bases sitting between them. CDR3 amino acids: CASSPRREAFF. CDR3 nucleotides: TGTGCCAGCTCACCACGCAGGGAAGCTTTCTTT.

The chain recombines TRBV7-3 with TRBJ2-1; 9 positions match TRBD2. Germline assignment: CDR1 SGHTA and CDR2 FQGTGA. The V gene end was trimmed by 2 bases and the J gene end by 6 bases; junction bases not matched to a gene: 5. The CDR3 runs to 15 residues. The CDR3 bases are TGTGCCAGCAGCTTACGACTAGCGGAGATCAATGAGCAGTTCTTC. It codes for CASSLRLAEINEQFF.

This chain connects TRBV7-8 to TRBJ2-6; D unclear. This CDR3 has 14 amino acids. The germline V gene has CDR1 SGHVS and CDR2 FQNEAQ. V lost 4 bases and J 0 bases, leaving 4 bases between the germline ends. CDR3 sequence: CASSSNSGANVLTF. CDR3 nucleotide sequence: TGTGCCAGCAGCTCCAACTCTGGGGCCAACGTCCTGACTTTC.

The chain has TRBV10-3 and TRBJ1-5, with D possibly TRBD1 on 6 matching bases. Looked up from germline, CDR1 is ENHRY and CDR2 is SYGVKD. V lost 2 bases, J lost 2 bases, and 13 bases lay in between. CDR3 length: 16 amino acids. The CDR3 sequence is CAISENSNRGNQPQHF. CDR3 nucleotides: TGTGCCATCAGTGAGAACAGTAACAGGGGCAATCAGCCCCAGCATTTT.

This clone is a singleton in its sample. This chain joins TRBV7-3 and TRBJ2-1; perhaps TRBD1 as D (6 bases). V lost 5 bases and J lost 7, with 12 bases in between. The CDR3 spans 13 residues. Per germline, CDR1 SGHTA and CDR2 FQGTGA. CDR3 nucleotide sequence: TGTGCCAGCAGCGACGGTACAGGGAATGAGCAGTTCTTC. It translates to CASSDGTGNEQFF.

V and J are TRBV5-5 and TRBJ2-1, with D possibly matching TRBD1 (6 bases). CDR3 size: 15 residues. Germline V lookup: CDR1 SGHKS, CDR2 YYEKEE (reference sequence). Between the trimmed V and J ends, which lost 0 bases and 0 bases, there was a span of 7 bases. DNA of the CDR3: TGTGCCAGCAGCTTGGTGGGGGCCTCCTACAATGAGCAGTTCTTC. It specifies CASSLVGASYNEQFF.

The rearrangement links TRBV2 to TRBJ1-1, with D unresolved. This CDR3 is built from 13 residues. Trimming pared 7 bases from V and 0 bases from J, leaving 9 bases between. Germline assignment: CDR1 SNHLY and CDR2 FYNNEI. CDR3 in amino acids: CASNELMNTEAFF. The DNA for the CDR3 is TGTGCCAGCAACGAGCTAATGAACACTGAAGCTTTCTTT.

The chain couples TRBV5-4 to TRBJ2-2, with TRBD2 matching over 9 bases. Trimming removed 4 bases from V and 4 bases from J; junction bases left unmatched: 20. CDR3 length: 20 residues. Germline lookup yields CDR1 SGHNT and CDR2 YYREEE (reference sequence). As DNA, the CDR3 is TGTGCCAGCAGCGAGCGAACCTCGCCTAATTTAGCGGGAGTCACCGGGGAGCTGTTTTTT. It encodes CASSERTSPNLAGVTGELFF.

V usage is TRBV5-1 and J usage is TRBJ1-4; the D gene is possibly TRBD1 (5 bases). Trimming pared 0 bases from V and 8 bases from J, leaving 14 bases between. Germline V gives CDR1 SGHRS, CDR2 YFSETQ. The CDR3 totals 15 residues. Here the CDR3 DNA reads TGCGCCAGCAGCTTGGGCGGCAGGGCAAGCGAAAAACTGTTTTTT. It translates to CASSLGGRASEKLFF.

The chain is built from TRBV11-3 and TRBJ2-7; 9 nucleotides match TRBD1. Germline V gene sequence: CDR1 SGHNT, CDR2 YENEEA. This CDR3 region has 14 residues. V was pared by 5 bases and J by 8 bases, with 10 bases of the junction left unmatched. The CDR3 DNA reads TGTGCCAGCAGCGCCGGGACAGGGAGAGTCCAGCAGTACTTC. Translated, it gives CASSAGTGRVQQYF.

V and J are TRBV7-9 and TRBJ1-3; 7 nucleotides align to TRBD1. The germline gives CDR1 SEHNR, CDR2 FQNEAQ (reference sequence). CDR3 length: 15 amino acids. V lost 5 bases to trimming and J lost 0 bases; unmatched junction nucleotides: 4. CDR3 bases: TGTGCCAGCAGCCTCAGGGGGGCCTCTGGAAACACCATATATTTT. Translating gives CASSLRGASGNTIYF.

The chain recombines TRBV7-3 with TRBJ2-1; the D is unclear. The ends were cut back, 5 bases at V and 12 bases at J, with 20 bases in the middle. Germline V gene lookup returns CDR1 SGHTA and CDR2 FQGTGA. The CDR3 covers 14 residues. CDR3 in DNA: TGTGCCAGCAGCGCCTATCTCTCCCCTCTTCGGCAGTTCTTC. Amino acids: CASSAYLSPLRQFF.

For the CDR3, the DNA is TGCAGCGTTGCAGTGGGACAGACTAGCACAGATACGCAGTATTTT. This encodes CSVAVGQTSTDTQYF. The gene calls are TRBV29-1 and TRBJ2-3; the match to TRBD1 covers 7 bases. CDR1 and CDR2 (germline): SQVTM, ANQGSEA. After removal of 4 bases from V and 0 bases from J, the junction contained 7 bases not matched to a gene. The CDR3 runs 15 residues.

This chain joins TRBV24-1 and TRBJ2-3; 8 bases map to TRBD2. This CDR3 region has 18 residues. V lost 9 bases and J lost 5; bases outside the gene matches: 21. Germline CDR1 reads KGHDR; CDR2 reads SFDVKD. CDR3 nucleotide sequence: TGTGCCACCGGGGAGAATTTCGGAGCGGGAGCTGCCGGAGATACGCAGTATTTT. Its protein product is CATGENFGAGAAGDTQYF.

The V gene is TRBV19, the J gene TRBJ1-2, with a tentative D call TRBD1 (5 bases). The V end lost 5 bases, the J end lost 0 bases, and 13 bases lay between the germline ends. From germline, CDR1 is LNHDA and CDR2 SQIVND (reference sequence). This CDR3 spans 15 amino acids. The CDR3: CASSEEGRSNYGYTF. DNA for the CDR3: TGTGCCAGTAGTGAGGAGGGGAGGTCTAACTATGGCTACACCTTC.

CDR3 sequence (DNA): TGTGCCAGTAGTAAAGGAGACAGGGAAGGTGAAGCTTTCTTT. Protein sequence: CASSKGDREGEAFF. This chain joins TRBV19 and TRBJ1-1; 7 nucleotides agree with TRBD1. In germline, CDR1 is LNHDA, CDR2 SQIVND (reference sequence). V lost 4 bases to trimming and J lost 7 bases; unmatched junction nucleotides: 9. The CDR3 is made up of 14 amino acids.

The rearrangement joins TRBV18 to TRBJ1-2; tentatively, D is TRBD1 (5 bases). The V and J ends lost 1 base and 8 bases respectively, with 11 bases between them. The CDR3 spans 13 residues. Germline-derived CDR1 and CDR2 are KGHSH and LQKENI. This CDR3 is CASSPRQGEGYTF. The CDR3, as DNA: TGTGCCAGCTCACCACGGCAGGGCGAGGGCTACACCTTC.

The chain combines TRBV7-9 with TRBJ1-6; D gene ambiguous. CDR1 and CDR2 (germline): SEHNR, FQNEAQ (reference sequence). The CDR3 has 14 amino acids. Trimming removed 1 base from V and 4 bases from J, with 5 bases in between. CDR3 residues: CASSLEQYNSPLHF. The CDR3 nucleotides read TGTGCCAGCAGCTTAGAACAGTATAATTCACCCCTCCACTTT.